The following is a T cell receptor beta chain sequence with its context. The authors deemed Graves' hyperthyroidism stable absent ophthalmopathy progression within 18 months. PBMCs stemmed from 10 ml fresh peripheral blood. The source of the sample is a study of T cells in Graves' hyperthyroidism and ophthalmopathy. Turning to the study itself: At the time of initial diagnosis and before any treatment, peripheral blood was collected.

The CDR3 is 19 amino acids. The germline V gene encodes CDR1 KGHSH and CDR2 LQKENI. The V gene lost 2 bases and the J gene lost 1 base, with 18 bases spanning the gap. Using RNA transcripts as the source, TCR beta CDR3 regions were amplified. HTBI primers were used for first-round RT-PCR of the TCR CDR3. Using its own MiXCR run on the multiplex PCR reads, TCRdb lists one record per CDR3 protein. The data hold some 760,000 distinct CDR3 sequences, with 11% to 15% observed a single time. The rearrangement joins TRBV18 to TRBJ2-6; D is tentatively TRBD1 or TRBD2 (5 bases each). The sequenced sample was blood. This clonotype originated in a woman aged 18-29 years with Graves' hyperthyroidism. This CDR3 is CASSPALKWGSSGANVLTF. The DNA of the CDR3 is TGTGCCAGCTCACCAGCCCTCAAGTGGGGGTCATCTGGGGCCAACGTCCTGACTTTC.